The 22 T cell receptor beta chains below all came from one sample that was sequenced in a study of OX40 agonist ivuxolimab in advanced cancers. Generated by immunoSEQ multiplex PCR, the TCRdb table keeps only in-frame clones and is missing some. The data hold more than 70,000 clones, with 80% to 90% observed a single time. Sequences were derived from CD4+ or CD8+ T cells sorted from blood, sampled in a trial of the OX40 agonist ivuxolimab. These receptors came from an adult with an advanced solid tumor such as melanoma, head and neck, liver or kidney cancer.

The chain carries TRBV5-1 and TRBJ1-4; a possible D gene is TRBD1 (6 bases). Germline V lookup: CDR1 SGHRS, CDR2 YFSETQ. The CDR3 runs 16 residues. V was cut by 0 bases and J by 3 bases, with 12 bases left in between. CDR3 loop: CASSLDRVGSNEKLFF. The CDR3 DNA reads as TGCGCCAGCAGCTTGGACAGGGTGGGGTCTAATGAAAAACTGTTTTTT.

The chain combines TRBV5-6 with TRBJ1-1; tentatively, D is TRBD1 (5 bases). The germline V gene encodes CDR1 SGHDT and CDR2 YYEEEE. The CDR3 extends over 15 amino acids. V was trimmed by 0 bases and J by 4 bases, leaving 13 bases between them. The DNA of the CDR3 is TGTGCCAGCAGCTTGGAGAGACAGACCGTCACTGAAGCTTTCTTT. It is translated as CASSLERQTVTEAFF.

The chain employs TRBV7-7 and TRBJ2-1; TRBD2 agrees at 13 bases. After removal of 5 bases from V and 8 bases from J, the junction contained 3 bases not matched to a gene. Germline lookup yields CDR1 SSHAT and CDR2 FNYEAQ (reference sequence). The CDR3 sequence is 14 residues long. CDR3 in amino acids: CASSATSGGHEQFF. The CDR3 DNA reads TGTGCCAGCAGCGCGACTAGCGGGGGGCATGAGCAGTTCTTC. Supplemented by reference TRBV7-7 and TRBJ2-1, the full variable domain reads GAGVSQSPRYKVTKRGQDVTLRCDPISSHATLYWYQQALGQGPEFLTYFNYEAQPDKSGLPSDRFSAERPEGSISTLTIQRTEQRDSAMYRCASSATSGGHEQFFGPGTRLTVL.

In this sample, this clone turned up a few times. The chain combines TRBV18 with TRBJ1-1; 9 bases map to TRBD1. From germline, CDR1 is KGHSH and CDR2 LQKENI. V lost 8 bases and J lost 1; bases outside the gene matches: 2. There are 13 residues in the CDR3. The CDR3 is CASRGQGNTEAFF. CDR3 DNA sequence: TGTGCCAGCCGGGGACAGGGGAACACTGAAGCTTTCTTT.

The chain uses TRBV5-6 and TRBJ2-5, with D possibly being TRBD2 (5 bases). Per the germline V gene, CDR1 is SGHDT and CDR2 is YYEEEE. The CDR3 runs 14 residues. The ends were cut back, 0 bases at V and 3 bases at J, with 9 bases in the middle. In nucleotides, the CDR3 is TGTGCCAGCAGCTTGGTGGACTGGGAAGAGACCCAGTACTTC. Its translation: CASSLVDWEETQYF.

This clone showed up just once. The rearrangement uses TRBV5-8 and TRBJ2-2; 7 bases match TRBD1. V dropped 2 bases and J dropped 3; count of bases not matched to a gene: 13. This CDR3 is built from 18 residues. Germline V CDR1 and CDR2: SGHTS, YDEGEE. The CDR3 nucleotides read TGTGCCAGCAGCTTCCGACAGGGTGGACGCCGATACACCGGGGAGCTGTTTTTT. Translation gives CASSFRQGGRRYTGELFF.

CDR3 loop: CASSKARAGDYGYTF. For the CDR3, the DNA is TGTGCCAGCAGCAAGGCCAGGGCGGGGGACTATGGCTACACCTTC. V is TRBV21-1 and J is TRBJ1-2. TRBV21-1 counts as a pseudogene. There are 15 residues in the CDR3.

This chain connects TRBV7-3 to TRBJ2-5; D gene ambiguous. Trimming left V 1 base short and J 5 bases short, with 11 bases between. Germline CDR1 is SGHTA and CDR2 is FQGTGA. The CDR3 runs 14 residues. CDR3 sequence reads: CASSLNGPFETQYF. The CDR3 DNA reads TGTGCCAGCAGCTTAAACGGGCCGTTCGAGACCCAGTACTTC.

The chain joins TRBV5-1 to TRBJ1-2; D is unresolved. The germline V and J ends were trimmed by 0 bases and 7 bases, with 4 bases remaining between them. Germline CDR1 and CDR2: SGHRS and YFSETQ. CDR3 length: 11 amino acids. CDR3 sequence (DNA): TGCGCCAGCAGCTTGGAAGGTGGCTACACCTTC. Translated, it gives CASSLEGGYTF.

The chain couples TRBV9 to TRBJ1-3; D might be TRBD1 (6 bases). The germline V and J ends were trimmed by 1 base and 0 bases, with 8 bases remaining between them. Germline V gene sequence: CDR1 SGDLS, CDR2 YYNGEE. There are 15 residues in the CDR3. The CDR3 DNA follows: TGTGCCAGCAGCGTACAGGGGCTCTCTGGAAACACCATATATTTT. Translation: CASSVQGLSGNTIYF.

This chain joins TRBV28 and TRBJ1-1; D ambiguous. Between the trimmed V and J ends, which lost 2 bases and 8 bases, there was a span of 18 bases. The CDR3 is 15 amino acids. Germline V CDR1 and CDR2: MDHEN, SYDVKM. CDR3 nucleotide sequence: TGTGCCAGCAGTTTAGCGGGAGCTGGAAGGAACGAAGCTTTCTTT. The encoded protein is CASSLAGAGRNEAFF.

This chain uses TRBV27 with TRBJ2-1; TRBD2 might be the D (6 bases). From germline, CDR1 is MNHEY and CDR2 SMNVEV (reference sequence). CDR3 length: 15 residues. V shed 2 bases and J shed 2 bases, with 10 bases lying between them. CDR3 in amino acids: CASSLGSGPYNEQFF. CDR3 bases: TGTGCCAGCAGTTTAGGTAGCGGACCCTACAATGAGCAGTTCTTC.

This sequence joins TRBV9 and TRBJ2-3, with D possibly matching TRBD2 (6 bases). The V gene lost 0 bases and the J gene lost 3 bases, with 11 bases spanning the gap. This CDR3 has 15 amino acids. CDR1 is SGDLS and CDR2 is YYNGEE in the germline V gene. For the CDR3, the DNA is TGTGCCAGCAGCGTAGTAGCGGAGGGGACAGATACGCAGTATTTT. Protein product: CASSVVAEGTDTQYF.

This clone showed up just once. The genes are TRBV4-1 and TRBJ2-1, with D perhaps TRBD1 (6 bases). CDR1 MGHRA and CDR2 YSYEKL come from the germline V gene. Trimming cost V 3 bases and J 5 bases, with 14 bases left between them. The length of the CDR3 is 15 residues. CDR3 protein: CASSHLWGQDNEQFF. The DNA of the CDR3 is TGCGCCAGCAGCCACCTTTGGGGGCAGGACAATGAGCAGTTCTTC.

This clone was seen once. The chain links TRBV5-1 to TRBJ1-2; D unresolved. V was trimmed by 0 bases and J by 4 bases, leaving 13 bases between them. This CDR3 spans 15 amino acids. The germline V gene encodes CDR1 SGHRS and CDR2 YFSETQ. The CDR3 bases are TGCGCCAGCAGCTTGGAGGCGGGTGTTAGCTATGGCTACACCTTC. It yields the protein CASSLEAGVSYGYTF.

The CDR3 sequence is CASSLGTQPYEQYF. CDR3 in DNA: TGCGCCAGCAGCTTGGGGACACAACCGTACGAGCAGTACTTC. This chain connects TRBV5-1 to TRBJ2-7; D perhaps matches TRBD1 (5 bases). Germline V gives CDR1 SGHRS, CDR2 YFSETQ. Trimming took 0 bases from V and 4 from J, leaving 11 bases between them. The CDR3 spans 14 residues.

On this clone: One end of the junction fails to match germline, which may point to a read error. The chain is built from TRBV2 and TRBJ2-1; possible D gene TRBD2, 7 bases. Germline CDR1 is SNHLY and CDR2 is FYNNEI. The CDR3 is 14 residues long. The CDR3 region is CASSKAGHSNEQFF. The CDR3 DNA sequence: TGTGCCAGCAGTAAAGCGGGACATAGCAATGAGCAGTTCTTC.

V and J are TRBV5-4 and TRBJ1-3; 8 positions match TRBD1. V gave up 3 bases and J gave up 2 bases; unmatched junction bases: 7. The CDR3 consists of 16 residues. CDR1 is SGHNT, CDR2 YYREEE, per germline (reference sequence). The CDR3 DNA sequence: TGTGCCAGCAGCTCAGGACAGGGTGACCCTGGAAACACCATATATTTT. Translating gives CASSSGQGDPGNTIYF.

The CDR3 DNA reads TGCAGCGTTGAAAAGACAGGGGGCTTCGATGAGCAGTTCTTC. Translating gives CSVEKTGGFDEQFF. The gene calls are TRBV29-1 and TRBJ2-1; 10 bases agree with TRBD1. Trimming took 2 bases from V and 8 from J; bases not matched to a gene: 6. This CDR3 region has 14 residues. The germline V gene has CDR1 SQVTM and CDR2 ANQGSEA.

The V and J genes are TRBV5-1 and TRBJ1-6; D gene uncertain. V was trimmed by 0 bases and J by 2 bases, leaving 12 bases between them. Germline loops: CDR1 SGHRS, CDR2 YFSETQ. The CDR3 contains 17 residues. The CDR3 protein is CASSLGSLLAYNSPLHF. The CDR3 region has the DNA TGCGCCAGCAGCTTGGGCAGCCTCTTGGCCTATAATTCACCCCTCCACTTT.

The rearrangement uses TRBV7-9 and TRBJ2-7; 12 nucleotides agree with TRBD2. CDR1 and CDR2 from the germline V gene are SEHNR and FQNEAQ (reference sequence). Unmatched junction bases numbered 9, after V lost 5 bases and J lost 7 bases. The CDR3 has 15 residues. The CDR3 sequence is CASSPGLAGTGEQYF. The CDR3 nucleotides are TGTGCCAGCAGCCCTGGACTAGCGGGGACGGGTGAGCAGTACTTC.

The chain uses TRBV6-5 and TRBJ2-2; D could derive from TRBD1 or TRBD2 (6 bases each). From germline, CDR1 is MNHEY and CDR2 SVGAGI. Trimming cost V 6 bases and J 0 bases, with 11 bases left between them. The CDR3 sequence is 15 residues long. The CDR3 spells CASRFGGANTGELFF. In nucleotides, the CDR3 is TGTGCCAGCAGATTCGGGGGCGCGAACACCGGGGAGCTGTTTTTT.